This T cell receptor beta chain was obtained from a study of blood T cell repertoires in COVID-19. Study context: Samples of COVID-19 (acute and convalescent) were obtained from the United States, Italy and Spain.

The CDR3 has 14 amino acids. CDR1 is LNHDA, CDR2 SQIVND, per germline (reference sequence). The V end was cut by 5 bases, the J end by 4 bases, with 14 bases between. Sequencing was performed with immunoSEQ multiplex PCR; in TCRdb, only in-frame clones are kept and a portion is missing. The sample shows some 350,000 clones, nearly 90% of them seen only once. The V and J genes are TRBV19 and TRBJ1-2, with D hard to call. The specimen sequenced was peripheral blood. The TCR was taken from a man aged 18 to 29 with active or convalescent COVID-19. The chain's CDR3 is CASSPAGVPYGYTF. Written as DNA, the CDR3 is TGTGCCAGTAGTCCCGCCGGGGTCCCCTATGGCTACACCTTC.